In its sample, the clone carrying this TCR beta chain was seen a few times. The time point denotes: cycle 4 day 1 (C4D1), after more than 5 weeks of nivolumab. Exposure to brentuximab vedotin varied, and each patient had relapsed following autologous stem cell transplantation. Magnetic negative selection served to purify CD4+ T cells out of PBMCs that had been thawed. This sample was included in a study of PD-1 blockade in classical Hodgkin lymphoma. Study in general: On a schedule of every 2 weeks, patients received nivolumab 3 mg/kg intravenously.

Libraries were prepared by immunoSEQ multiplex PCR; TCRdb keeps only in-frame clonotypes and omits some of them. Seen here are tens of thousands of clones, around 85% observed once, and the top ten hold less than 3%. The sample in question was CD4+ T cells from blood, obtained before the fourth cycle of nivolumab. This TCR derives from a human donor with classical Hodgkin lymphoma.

The CDR3 nucleotides read TGTGCCAGCAGCCTTAGGGGGCCCCGCCAGCCCCAGCATTTT. Amino acid sequence: CASSLRGPRQPQHF. The chain carries TRBV28 and TRBJ1-5; 7 nucleotides agree with TRBD1. This CDR3 is 14 amino acids long. V was pared by 6 bases and J by 7 bases, with 9 bases of the junction left unmatched. CDR1 and CDR2 (germline): MDHEN, SYDVKM.